The entry that follows covers one TCR beta chain sequence. Its target is not known. Here immunoSEQ multiplex PCR was the method, and the copy in TCRdb shows in-frame clones only, minus some. This table holds some 110,000 clones, 75% to 80% found once. This sample was included in a study of radiotherapy plus CTLA-4 blockade in lung cancer. Study details: In approximately 17% of patients, objective responses were seen; 25% to 40% had disease control.

Findings of the study overall: Among blood TCR repertoires after radiotherapy plus ipilimumab, tumor-derived clones expanded. Reportedly, early blood T cell clone dynamics best predicted response, with interferon-beta.

The study treated chemo-refractory metastatic non-small-cell lung cancer patients with focal radiation plus ipilimumab CTLA-4 blockade. The V gene lost 3 bases and the J gene lost 6 bases, with 8 bases spanning the gap. The CDR3 loop spans 13 amino acids. From germline, CDR1 is MNHEY and CDR2 SVGAGI. The genes are TRBV6-5 and TRBJ2-2; D is perhaps TRBD2 (6 bases). This receptor was taken from a human donor with non-small cell lung cancer who had a partial response to radiotherapy plus ipilimumab. The sample was peripheral blood, taken from a patient treated with radiotherapy plus ipilimumab. The CDR3 is CASSYPGAGELFF. The CDR3, as DNA: TGTGCCAGCAGTTATCCGGGAGCCGGGGAGCTGTTTTTT.